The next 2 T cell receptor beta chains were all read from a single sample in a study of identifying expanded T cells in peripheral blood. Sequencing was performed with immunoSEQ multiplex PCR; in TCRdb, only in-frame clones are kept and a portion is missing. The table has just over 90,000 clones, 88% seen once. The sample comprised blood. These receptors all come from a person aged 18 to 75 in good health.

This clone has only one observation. CDR3: CASSEEPSTDTQYF. CDR3 sequence (DNA): TGCGCCAGCAGTGAGGAGCCCAGCACAGATACGCAGTATTTT. V and J are TRBV10-1 and TRBJ2-3; D remains unclear. Trimming cost V 2 bases and J 0 bases, with 6 bases left between them. Per the germline V gene, CDR1 is WNHNN and CDR2 is SYGVQD (reference sequence). This CDR3 is built from 14 residues.

The CDR3 spells CASSPEGLLSNEQYF. CDR3 DNA: TGTGCCAGCTCACCAGAAGGACTCTTGAGCAACGAGCAGTACTTC. The J gene is TRBJ2-7, the V gene TRBV18, with a tentative D call TRBD2 (5 bases). The V end was cut by 2 bases, the J end by 5 bases, with 16 bases between. CDR1 is KGHSH, CDR2 LQKENI, per germline. CDR3 length: 15 amino acids.